Presented here are 9 T cell receptor beta chains from one specimen sequenced in a study of T cell responses to AZD1222 COVID-19 vaccine. The data were produced by immunoSEQ multiplex PCR, yet TCRdb's version contains in-frame clones alone and is incomplete. The sample contains some 84,000 clones, 65% to 90% of which appear only once. This specimen was peripheral blood, taken on day 0 of AZD1222 vaccination. The source is an adult in good health.

CDR3 DNA: TGTGCCAGCAGTACCCATAATTCACCCCTCCACTTT. It specifies CASSTHNSPLHF. The gene calls are TRBV6-7 and TRBJ1-6; D unresolved. Being an ORF, TRBV6-7 has a function that is uncertain. This CDR3 spans 12 amino acids. The germline V and J ends were trimmed by 5 bases and 5 bases, with 4 bases remaining between them.

V and J are TRBV11-1 and TRBJ2-2; D is possibly TRBD1 or TRBD2 (7 bases each). Trimming cost V 5 bases and J 7 bases, with 17 bases left between them. This CDR3 comprises 15 residues. Germline CDR1 and CDR2: SGHAT and FQDESV (reference sequence). The CDR3 DNA sequence: TGTGCCAGCAGCCCCCAGGGGGGGCTGGGCGGGGAGCTGTTTTTT. Translated, it gives CASSPQGGLGGELFF.

This chain uses TRBV10-1 with TRBJ2-2; TRBD1 aligns across 8 bases. CDR3 length: 22 amino acids. V dropped 7 bases and J dropped 3; count of bases not matched to a gene: 28. CDR1 is WNHNN, CDR2 SYGVQD, per germline (reference sequence). The CDR3 loop reads CASNSTSGTGELYQNHTGELFF. The CDR3 bases are TGCGCCAGCAATTCCACCTCCGGGACAGGAGAGTTATATCAGAACCACACCGGGGAGCTGTTTTTT.

The V gene is TRBV3-1 (or the pseudogene TRBV3-2), the J gene TRBJ2-3, with 13 bases aligning to TRBD2. Germline V gene sequence: CDR1 LGHDT, CDR2 YNNKEL (reference sequence). The CDR3 consists of 16 residues. V shed 6 bases, J shed 4 bases, and the junction held 7 bases outside the gene matches. CDR3 protein: CASSQLAGGFPDTQYF. The CDR3 nucleotides read TGTGCCAGCAGTCAACTAGCGGGAGGGTTTCCAGATACGCAGTATTTT.

The chain couples TRBV24-1 to TRBJ1-5; D gene unclear. Looked up from germline, CDR1 is KGHDR and CDR2 is SFDVKD. This CDR3 has 13 residues. V was cut by 5 bases and J by 2 bases, with 6 bases left in between. DNA for the CDR3: TGTGCCACCAGTGTAGTCGGCAATCAGCCCCAGCATTTT. Translating gives CATSVVGNQPQHF.

The chain links TRBV6-1 to TRBJ1-5; tentative D call: TRBD1 (6 bases). V was trimmed by 1 base and J by 9 bases, leaving 13 bases between them. The CDR3 spans 14 residues. The V gene's germline CDR1 is MNHNS and CDR2 SASEGT. Written as DNA, the CDR3 is TGTGCCAGCAGTGAAGGGACAGCCTCTCTGCCCCAGCATTTT. It yields the protein CASSEGTASLPQHF.

This rearrangement joins TRBV9 to TRBJ2-2; tentatively, D is TRBD1 (5 bases). V dropped 3 bases and J dropped 0 bases, with 12 bases sitting between them. Per the germline V gene, CDR1 is SGDLS and CDR2 is YYNGEE. The CDR3 has 16 residues. CDR3 in DNA: TGTGCCAGCAGCGGCTGGGGCAGATCGAACACCGGGGAGCTGTTTTTT. Its protein is CASSGWGRSNTGELFF.

The rearrangement links TRBV7-9 to TRBJ1-1; D might be TRBD1 (6 bases). Trimming pared 5 bases from V and 1 base from J, leaving 14 bases between. This CDR3 has 15 residues. Looked up from germline, CDR1 is SEHNR and CDR2 is FQNEAQ (reference sequence). CDR3 residues: CASSLTGTQNTEAFF. In nucleotides, the CDR3 is TGTGCCAGCAGCCTCACCGGGACACAGAACACTGAAGCTTTCTTT.

The chain uses TRBV10-3 and TRBJ2-2; no clear D gene. V was cut by 2 bases and J by 0 bases, with 10 bases left in between. Germline V lookup: CDR1 ENHRY, CDR2 SYGVKD. CDR3 length: 16 amino acids. This CDR3 reads CAISEPHGANTGELFF. The CDR3 bases are TGTGCCATCAGTGAGCCCCACGGAGCGAACACCGGGGAGCTGTTTTTT.